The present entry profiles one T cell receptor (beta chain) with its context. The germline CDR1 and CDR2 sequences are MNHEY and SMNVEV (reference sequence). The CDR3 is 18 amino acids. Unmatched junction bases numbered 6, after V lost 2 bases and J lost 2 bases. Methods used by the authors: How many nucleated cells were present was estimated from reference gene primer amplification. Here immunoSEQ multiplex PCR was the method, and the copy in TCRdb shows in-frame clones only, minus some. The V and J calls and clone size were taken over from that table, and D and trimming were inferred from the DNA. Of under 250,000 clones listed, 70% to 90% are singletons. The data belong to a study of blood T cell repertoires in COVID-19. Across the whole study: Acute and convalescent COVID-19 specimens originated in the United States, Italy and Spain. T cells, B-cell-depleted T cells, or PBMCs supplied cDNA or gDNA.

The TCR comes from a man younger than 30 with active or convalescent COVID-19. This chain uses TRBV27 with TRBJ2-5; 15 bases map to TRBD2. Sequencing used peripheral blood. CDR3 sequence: CASSLGLAGGLAQETQYF. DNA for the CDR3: TGTGCCAGCAGTTTAGGACTAGCGGGGGGGCTGGCTCAAGAGACCCAGTACTTC.